This TCR beta chain was documented in a study of blood T cell repertoires in COVID-19. This CDR3 has 15 residues. In the original workflow: Amplifying reference gene primers gave estimates of nucleated cell counts. The assay was immunoSEQ multiplex PCR, and TCRdb's table has in-frame clones only and misses some. V and J calls and clone size come straight from that table; D and trimming were deduced from the DNA. The sample lists more than 110,000 clones, 86% occurring once. Which cohort a participant joined came from the clinical history participants gave. This receptor was identified in a man in his forties or fifties who had recovered from COVID-19. The rearrangement joins TRBV21-1 to TRBJ2-1; the listed D gene, TRBD1, was not tested against the DNA. TRBV21-1 is assigned pseudogene status. What was sequenced was PBMCs or T cells enriched from blood (not recorded which). CDR3 nucleotides: TGTGCCAGCAGCAAAACGCGGACAGTAAACAATGAGCAGTTCTTC. Protein product: CASSKTRTVNNEQFF.